This is a list of T cell receptor beta chains from one sample in a study of shared clonotypes between healthy human individuals. Profiling relied on immunoSEQ multiplex PCR, and the TCRdb table lists in-frame clones only, not all of them. The table shows 650,000 to 700,000 clones, with 90% occurring only once. The sequencing input was memory CD8+ T cells from PBMCs. The receptors here all came from a man aged 18 to 29 in good health. Some clones in this sample may be carry-over from other donors' samples. Both conserved end residues are part of each CDR3. The D gene is left open where the match is weak. The size field is filled for only some rows; it gives once, few, many or a size class.

clone size	D gene	V gene	J gene	CDR3 DNA	CDR3 protein
-	TRBD1	TRBV5-4	TRBJ2-6	TGTGCCAGCAGCCTGCAGGGGGCGGTTGGGGCCAACGTCCTGACTTTC	CASSLQGAVGANVLTF
-	-	TRBV4-1	TRBJ1-3	TGCGCCAGCAGCCAAGAGGAGGGGCCGGTTGGAAACACCATATATTTT	CASSQEEGPVGNTIYF
-	-	TRBV25-1	TRBJ1-2	TGTGCCAGCAGTGAATTCGGAGGACTTAACTATGGCTACACCTTC	CASSEFGGLNYGYTF
-	-	TRBV4-1	TRBJ1-5	TGCGCCAGCAGCCCCTCGGGACGGAGGGAAATGAGTCAGCCCCAGCATTTT	CASSPSGRREMSQPQHF
-	-	TRBV7-8	TRBJ1-1	TGTGCCAGCAGCTTACGTAACATACCCACTGAAGCTTTCTTT	CASSLRNIPTEAFF
few	-	TRBV28	TRBJ1-5	TGTGCCAGCAGTAGGACAGATGGCAATCAGCCCCAGCATTTT	CASSRTDGNQPQHF
-	-	TRBV28	TRBJ1-1	TGTGCCAGCAGTTTCCCGACAGGACTATCGGAAGCTTTCTTT	CASSFPTGLSEAFF
-	-	TRBV27	TRBJ1-5	TGTGCCAGCAGTCCGGGGACGGTTAGCAATCAGCCCCAGCATTTT	CASSPGTVSNQPQHF
-	TRBD1	TRBV7-2	TRBJ2-1	TGTGCCAGCAGCCCAACAGACAGGGGGCTAGGAGGTGAGCAGTTCTTC	CASSPTDRGLGGEQFF
-	-	TRBV5-6	TRBJ2-5	TGTGCCAGCAGCTTTTCGGGGTTAGCAGAGACCCAGTACTTC	CASSFSGLAETQYF
few	-	TRBV29-1	TRBJ2-2	TGCAGCGCCCCAGGGAACACCGGGGAGCTGTTTTTT	CSAPGNTGELFF
-	TRBD1	TRBV27	TRBJ1-2	TGTGCCAGCAGCCATCCTACAGGGGGCAACGATGGCTACACCTTC	CASSHPTGGNDGYTF
once	-	TRBV10-2	TRBJ2-7	TGCGCCAGCATTGGTCGGGACTCCTACGAGCAGTACTTC	CASIGRDSYEQYF
-	TRBD2	TRBV27	TRBJ2-1	TGTGCCAGCAGTTTGTATACCGTGGCGGGAGGCCCCTACAATGAGCAGTTCTTC	CASSLYTVAGGPYNEQFF
-	TRBD1	TRBV9	TRBJ1-2	TGTGCCAGCAGCCCCGGGACAGGGCACAGGGATCCCTATGGCTACACCTTC	CASSPGTGHRDPYGYTF
-	-	TRBV7-9	TRBJ2-7	TGTGCCAGCAGCTTAGCCAACCCGATCAACTACGAGCAGTACTTC	CASSLANPINYEQYF
-	TRBD1	TRBV29-1	TRBJ2-7	TGCAGCGTTGGGGACAGGGGCTCAGGAGCCTACGAGCAGTACTTC	CSVGDRGSGAYEQYF
few	-	TRBV7-9	TRBJ1-1	TGTGCCAGCAGCTTAGGTTCGTCCACTGAAGCTTTCTTT	CASSLGSSTEAFF
-	-	TRBV9	TRBJ2-1	TGTGCCAGCAGCGTAGCGCGGGGCGGCTACAATGAGCAGTTCTTC	CASSVARGGYNEQFF
-	-	TRBV11-2	TRBJ2-1	TGTGCCAGCCGGGCCGGATACAATGAGCAGTTCTTC	CASRAGYNEQFF
-	TRBD1	TRBV29-1	TRBJ2-5	TGCAGCGTGGGTCCTAGGGGGCGCCCCGCAGAGACCCAGTACTTC	CSVGPRGRPAETQYF
once	-	TRBV27	TRBJ2-2	TGTGCCAGCAGTCCCCTGAGAATAGGAGTAGAGAACACCGGGGAGCTGTTTTTT	CASSPLRIGVENTGELFF
-	-	TRBV7-9	TRBJ2-3	TGTGCCAGCAGCTTAAAGTCGAGCGGAGCGCCCAATAGGACAGATACGCAGTATTTT	CASSLKSSGAPNRTDTQYF
-	-	TRBV2	TRBJ2-1	TGTGCCAGCAGTGGGACCCCGAGGAATGAGCAGTTCTTC	CASSGTPRNEQFF
-	-	TRBV28	TRBJ1-3	TGTGCCAGCAGTTTAGCGGGGACTGGAAACACCATATATTTT	CASSLAGTGNTIYF
-	-	TRBV28	TRBJ1-3	TGTGCCAGCAGTTTACCCGCACTCTCTGGAAACACCATATATTTT	CASSLPALSGNTIYF
-	TRBD1	TRBV27	TRBJ2-1	TGTGCCAGCAGTCCATTGGGGACAGGATACAATGAGCAGTTCTTC	CASSPLGTGYNEQFF
once	TRBD1	TRBV6-5	TRBJ1-3	TGTGCCAGCAGTTACAACCAGGGGGCAGCTGGAAACACCATATATTTT	CASSYNQGAAGNTIYF
-	-	TRBV27	TRBJ2-5	TGTGCCAGCAGTTTCAGACACCCCCAAGAGACCCAGTACTTC	CASSFRHPQETQYF
-	-	TRBV19	TRBJ1-5	TGTGCCAGTAGTTTGAGGGGGGGCAATCAGCCCCAGCATTTT	CASSLRGGNQPQHF
-	-	TRBV4-1	TRBJ2-4	TGCGCCAGCAGCCAAGATTTAACGACGACGTCCCGGGGCATTCAGTACTTC	CASSQDLTTTSRGIQYF
-	TRBD2	TRBV7-9	TRBJ2-1	TGTGCCAGCAGCTTACCTAGGGGACTAGCGGAGGACAATGAGCAGTTCTTC	CASSLPRGLAEDNEQFF
-	-	TRBV10-3	TRBJ1-2	TGTGCCATCAGTGAGGGTGGACGTAGTAACTATGGCTACACCTTC	CAISEGGRSNYGYTF
once	-	TRBV6-5	TRBJ2-7	TGTGCCAGCAGTTACTCGATAGGCGGGGACTACGAGCAGTACTTC	CASSYSIGGDYEQYF
-	TRBD2	TRBV19	TRBJ2-7	TGTGCCAGTAGTCAGTGGGAGGGCCGCGAGCAGTACTTC	CASSQWEGREQYF
-	-	TRBV4-3	TRBJ2-2	TGCGCCAGCAGCCATGGGCGGGGTCGGAGTTGGACCGGGGAGCTGTTTTTT	CASSHGRGRSWTGELFF
-	-	TRBV11-1	TRBJ2-2	TGTGCCAGCACCCCGAGCGCCCGAAGGTCGAACACCGGGGAGCTGTTTTTT	CASTPSARRSNTGELFF
-	-	TRBV10-3	TRBJ2-7	TGTGCCATCAACCCCACACCGGGGCCCCGACGAGCGGACGAGCAGTACTTC	CAINPTPGPRRADEQYF
-	-	TRBV4-1	TRBJ2-2	TGCGCCAGCAGCCAACAACGGATGGGGGCCGGGGAGCTGTTTTTT	CASSQQRMGAGELFF
-	-	TRBV15	TRBJ2-6	TGTGCCACCAGCAGCCGCGACCCCAACGTCCTGACTTTC	CATSSRDPNVLTF
-	TRBD2	TRBV28	TRBJ2-1	TGTGCCAGCAGTTTATTGCCCAGCGGGGCGGGGAGTGAGCAGTTCTTC	CASSLLPSGAGSEQFF
few	-	TRBV9	TRBJ1-1	TGTGCCAGCAGCCCGCGCGGACCGTTTGAAGCTTTCTTT	CASSPRGPFEAFF
-	TRBD2	TRBV6-6	TRBJ2-3	TGTGCCAGTAATAGCGGGAGAACAGATACGCAGTATTTT	CASNSGRTDTQYF
once	-	TRBV9	TRBJ2-7	TGTGCCAGCAGCGTCGGCAGGAGCTCCTACGAGCAGTACTTC	CASSVGRSSYEQYF
-	TRBD1	TRBV7-2	TRBJ1-4	TGTGCCAGCAGCTTAGTCGCCGGGACAGGGCGTGAAAAACTGTTTTTT	CASSLVAGTGREKLFF
-	TRBD1	TRBV6-6	TRBJ1-6	TGTGCCAGCACCCTGGGACAGACTAATTCACCCCTCCACTTT	CASTLGQTNSPLHF
-	-	TRBV7-3	TRBJ2-7	TGTGCCAGCAGCTTAGTGGGGGTAGGCCCGTACGAGCAGTACTTC	CASSLVGVGPYEQYF
-	-	TRBV9	TRBJ2-5	TGTGCCAGCAGCGTACGTGGTGGGACCGGGGAGACCCAGTACTTC	CASSVRGGTGETQYF
-	TRBD1	TRBV5-6	TRBJ1-2	TGTGCCAGCAGCCCGGAGGGACAGGGGAACTATGGCTACACCTTC	CASSPEGQGNYGYTF
once	-	TRBV7-8	TRBJ2-7	TGTGCCAGCAGCCGCGGGGAACTATACGAGCAGTACTTC	CASSRGELYEQYF
-	-	TRBV4-1	TRBJ2-7	TGCGCCAGCAGCCAAACGTCCCTAGGGAGGAGCTCCTACGAGCAGTACTTC	CASSQTSLGRSSYEQYF
-	TRBD2	TRBV2	TRBJ2-1	TGTGCCAGCAGCGGACCGGGACTAAGCTCCTACAATGAGCAGTTCTTC	CASSGPGLSSYNEQFF
-	-	TRBV9	TRBJ2-1	TGTGCCAGCAGCCCAAGAAGGGCAGGAAGCTCCTACAATGAGCAGTTCTTC	CASSPRRAGSSYNEQFF
-	TRBD1	TRBV7-2	TRBJ1-1	TGTGCCAGCAGCTTAAGACCAACCGGACAGGGGAACACTGAAGCTTTCTTT	CASSLRPTGQGNTEAFF